This TCR beta chain is from a study of beta chain features in type 1 diabetes. Study background: Examination covered around 100 million sorted cells spanning all samples. Study conclusions and caveats: In patients and controls equally, PCR might favor templates that are shorter. The study found moderately but significantly shorter TCRB CDR3s in all four CD4+ subsets of Type 1 diabetes patients.

Expressed TCRB transcripts were sequenced because the entire RNA isolate underwent reverse transcription. The protocol was immunoSEQ multiplex PCR, while the TCRdb copy is restricted to in-frame clones and leaves out a portion. The sample contains tens of thousands of clones, roughly half of which appear only once. In its sample, this clone is medium-sized. The antigen remains unidentified. Sorting of CD4+ naive, central memory, regulatory and stem cell-like memory cells was performed via CD45RO/CCR7/CD25/CD127/CD95/CD27. Germline-derived CDR1 and CDR2 are SGHRS and YFSETQ. Trimming shortened V by 5 bases and J by 3 bases, and 9 bases separated the two germline ends. This CDR3 has 12 amino acids.

The TCR originated in a woman aged 40 to 50 with type 1 diabetes. Sequencing was performed on Tregs from blood. The chain recombines TRBV5-1 with TRBJ2-7, with D perhaps TRBD1 (5 bases). The CDR3 protein is CASRGVYYEQYF. In DNA, the CDR3 is TGCGCCAGCAGAGGGGTCTACTACGAGCAGTACTTC.